The rows below give T cell receptor beta chains drawn from one sample of a study of response to subunit inactivated influenza vaccine. TCRdb fed the RT-PCR reads into MiXCR, producing one record per CDR3 protein. The sample contains roughly 760,000 distinct CDR3 sequences, roughly 20% of which appear only once. This sample comprised PBMCs from blood, obtained about 5 days after vaccination. Every receptor here comes from a man aged 50-60 years who received an inactivated influenza vaccine. Both conserved end residues are part of each CDR3. A D gene is named only where the DNA matches it firmly. Clone size, where shown, is once, few, many, or a class for clones that have expanded.

v_gene: TRBV20-1; d_gene: NA; j_gene: TRBJ1-1; abundance: NA; len: 13; CDR3aa: CSARVPLNTEAFF; CDR3nt: TGCAGTGCTAGGGTCCCTTTGAACACTGAAGCTTTCTTT
v_gene: TRBV20-1; d_gene: NA; j_gene: TRBJ2-1; abundance: NA; len: 12; CDR3aa: CSAVGPANEQFF; CDR3nt: TGCAGTGCTGTGGGCCCCGCCAATGAGCAGTTCTTC
v_gene: TRBV12-3/TRBV12-4; d_gene: NA; j_gene: TRBJ2-7; abundance: NA; len: 15; CDR3aa: CASSLPGMGTYEQYF; CDR3nt: TGTGCCAGCAGTTTACCGGGGATGGGAACCTACGAGCAGTACTTC
v_gene: TRBV20-1; d_gene: NA; j_gene: TRBJ2-1; abundance: NA; len: 11; CDR3aa: CSATRVGEQFF; CDR3nt: TGCAGTGCTACCCGTGTTGGTGAGCAGTTCTTC
v_gene: TRBV3-1; d_gene: TRBD2; j_gene: TRBJ2-1; abundance: NA; len: 17; CDR3aa: CASSQDRGDLSYNEQFF; CDR3nt: TGTGCCAGCAGCCAAGATCGGGGGGACCTCTCCTACAATGAGCAGTTCTTC
v_gene: TRBV6-1; d_gene: NA; j_gene: TRBJ2-3; abundance: many; len: 15; CDR3aa: CASSPRRGGVDTQYF; CDR3nt: TGTGCCAGCAGTCCGCGTAGAGGGGGTGTAGATACGCAGTATTTT
v_gene: TRBV5-1; d_gene: TRBD2; j_gene: TRBJ2-7; abundance: few; len: 15; CDR3aa: CASSLGTSERREQYF; CDR3nt: TGCGCCAGCAGCTTGGGGACTAGCGAGAGGAGGGAGCAGTACTTC
v_gene: TRBV18; d_gene: TRBD2; j_gene: TRBJ2-5; abundance: few; len: 15; CDR3aa: CASSILAGPGETQYF; CDR3nt: TGTGCCAGCTCGATACTAGCGGGCCCCGGGGAGACCCAGTACTTC
v_gene: TRBV4-1; d_gene: NA; j_gene: TRBJ2-3; abundance: NA; len: 18; CDR3aa: CASSQERGRGAVTDTQYF; CDR3nt: TGCGCCAGCAGCCAAGAAAGGGGGCGGGGGGCCGTCACAGATACGCAGTATTTT
v_gene: TRBV7-2; d_gene: NA; j_gene: TRBJ1-1; abundance: few; len: 14; CDR3aa: CASSLAGTTTEAFF; CDR3nt: TGTGCCAGCAGCTTGGCCGGGACAACGACGGAAGCTTTCTTT
v_gene: TRBV10-3; d_gene: NA; j_gene: TRBJ2-4; abundance: few; len: 13; CDR3aa: CAISDQAKNIQYF; CDR3nt: TGTGCCATCAGTGATCAAGCCAAAAACATTCAGTACTTC
v_gene: TRBV4-1; d_gene: TRBD1; j_gene: TRBJ2-1; abundance: once; len: 15; CDR3aa: CASSLGQGREYEQFF; CDR3nt: TGCGCCAGCAGCCTTGGACAGGGTAGGGAATATGAGCAGTTCTTC
v_gene: TRBV9; d_gene: NA; j_gene: TRBJ2-5; abundance: NA; len: 15; CDR3aa: CASSALLGGQETQYF; CDR3nt: TGTGCCAGCAGCGCTTTACTTGGGGGCCAAGAGACCCAGTACTTC
v_gene: TRBV11-2; d_gene: NA; j_gene: TRBJ2-5; abundance: NA; len: 18; CDR3aa: CASSLNPVLAGQRKTQYF; CDR3nt: TGTGCCAGCAGCTTAAATCCTGTCCTTGCGGGCCAGAGAAAGACCCAGTACTTC
v_gene: TRBV12-3/TRBV12-4; d_gene: NA; j_gene: TRBJ1-2; abundance: NA; len: 12; CDR3aa: CASTSFNYGYTF; CDR3nt: TGTGCCAGCACCAGTTTTAACTATGGCTACACCTTC
v_gene: TRBV20-1; d_gene: NA; j_gene: TRBJ2-3; abundance: few; len: 14; CDR3aa: CSASVDQPPPTQYF; CDR3nt: TGCAGTGCTAGCGTCGATCAACCGCCGCCTACGCAGTATTTT
v_gene: TRBV20-1; d_gene: TRBD2; j_gene: TRBJ2-5; abundance: NA; len: 16; CDR3aa: CSAAPWTSGRKETQYF; CDR3nt: TGCAGTGCCGCCCCCTGGACTAGCGGGAGGAAAGAGACCCAGTACTTC
v_gene: TRBV4-2; d_gene: TRBD2; j_gene: TRBJ2-2; abundance: few; len: 18; CDR3aa: CASTEAPSGMTNTGELFF; CDR3nt: TGTGCCAGCACCGAAGCCCCTAGCGGGATGACGAACACCGGGGAGCTGTTTTTT
v_gene: TRBV20-1; d_gene: NA; j_gene: TRBJ2-7; abundance: few; len: 16; CDR3aa: CSARDVLTGRTYEQYF; CDR3nt: TGCAGTGCTAGAGATGTGTTGACAGGTCGGACCTACGAGCAGTACTTC
v_gene: TRBV5-1; d_gene: TRBD1; j_gene: TRBJ2-3; abundance: few; len: 14; CDR3aa: CASRTGQNTDTQYF; CDR3nt: TGCGCCAGCAGGACGGGACAGAACACAGATACGCAGTATTTT
v_gene: TRBV6-5; d_gene: TRBD1; j_gene: TRBJ2-5; abundance: once; len: 15; CDR3aa: CASSYGTGAQETQYF; CDR3nt: TGTGCCAGCAGTTACGGGACAGGGGCCCAAGAGACCCAGTACTTC
v_gene: TRBV4-3; d_gene: NA; j_gene: TRBJ2-5; abundance: few; len: 13; CDR3aa: CASSQVVEETQYF; CDR3nt: TGCGCCAGCAGCCAAGTTGTGGAAGAGACCCAGTACTTC
v_gene: TRBV14; d_gene: TRBD1; j_gene: TRBJ2-4; abundance: NA; len: 16; CDR3aa: CASSQYTGGAKNIQYF; CDR3nt: TGTGCCAGCAGCCAATATACAGGGGGAGCCAAAAACATTCAGTACTTC
v_gene: TRBV20-1; d_gene: NA; j_gene: TRBJ1-2; abundance: NA; len: 13; CDR3aa: CSARDRQHYGYTF; CDR3nt: TGCAGTGCTAGAGACCGACAGCACTATGGCTACACCTTC
v_gene: TRBV5-1; d_gene: TRBD1; j_gene: TRBJ1-6; abundance: NA; len: 17; CDR3aa: CASSPRDRESYNSPLHF; CDR3nt: TGCGCCAGCAGCCCCCGGGACAGGGAGTCCTATAATTCACCCCTCCACTTT
v_gene: TRBV6-2/TRBV6-3; d_gene: NA; j_gene: TRBJ2-7; abundance: NA; len: 13; CDR3aa: CASSTISVYEQYF; CDR3nt: TGTGCCAGCAGTACCATCTCTGTCTACGAGCAGTACTTC
v_gene: TRBV5-6; d_gene: TRBD1; j_gene: TRBJ2-2; abundance: few; len: 13; CDR3aa: CASSSGTGVQLFF; CDR3nt: TGTGCCAGCAGCTCCGGGACAGGGGTTCAGCTGTTTTTT
v_gene: TRBV7-6; d_gene: TRBD1; j_gene: TRBJ2-7; abundance: NA; len: 16; CDR3aa: CASSLGETGQGGEQYF; CDR3nt: TGTGCCAGCAGCTTAGGGGAAACGGGACAGGGAGGCGAGCAGTACTTC
v_gene: TRBV6-2/TRBV6-3; d_gene: NA; j_gene: TRBJ1-6; abundance: NA; len: 15; CDR3aa: CASSYSRRDNSPLHF; CDR3nt: TGTGCCAGCAGTTACTCGAGACGGGATAATTCACCCCTCCACTTT
v_gene: TRBV7-8; d_gene: NA; j_gene: TRBJ1-6; abundance: few; len: 12; CDR3aa: CASSPLNSPLHF; CDR3nt: TGTGCCAGCAGCCCACTTAATTCACCCCTCCACTTT
v_gene: TRBV20-1; d_gene: NA; j_gene: TRBJ2-1; abundance: NA; len: 14; CDR3aa: CSASGMGAYNEQFF; CDR3nt: TGCAGTGCTAGTGGGATGGGAGCCTACAATGAGCAGTTCTTC
v_gene: TRBV4-3; d_gene: TRBD1; j_gene: TRBJ1-5; abundance: few; len: 16; CDR3aa: CASSLTTGDSNQPQHF; CDR3nt: TGCGCCAGCAGCCTGACGACAGGGGATAGCAATCAGCCCCAGCATTTT
v_gene: TRBV7-2; d_gene: NA; j_gene: TRBJ2-5; abundance: once; len: 15; CDR3aa: CASSTADLYQETQYF; CDR3nt: TGTGCCAGCAGCACGGCTGACTTGTACCAAGAGACCCAGTACTTC
v_gene: TRBV6-4; d_gene: TRBD1; j_gene: TRBJ1-2; abundance: NA; len: 14; CDR3aa: CASSPGQGSSGYTF; CDR3nt: TGTGCCAGCAGCCCGGGACAGGGGTCCTCTGGCTACACCTTC
v_gene: TRBV20-1; d_gene: TRBD2; j_gene: TRBJ2-7; abundance: few; len: 15; CDR3aa: CSARDVLAASYEQYF; CDR3nt: TGCAGTGCTAGAGATGTGCTAGCGGCCTCCTACGAGCAGTACTTC
v_gene: TRBV5-6; d_gene: NA; j_gene: TRBJ2-5; abundance: NA; len: 14; CDR3aa: CASSNSLRVETQYF; CDR3nt: TGTGCCAGCAGCAACTCTCTCCGGGTAGAGACCCAGTACTTC
v_gene: TRBV10-3; d_gene: NA; j_gene: TRBJ1-1; abundance: few; len: 13; CDR3aa: CAISRELNTEAFF; CDR3nt: TGTGCCATCAGTAGAGAATTGAACACTGAAGCTTTCTTT
v_gene: TRBV4-3; d_gene: NA; j_gene: TRBJ2-3; abundance: NA; len: 17; CDR3aa: CASSQEIARSGTDTQYF; CDR3nt: TGCGCCAGCAGCCAAGAAATTGCCCGTTCGGGCACAGATACGCAGTATTTT
v_gene: TRBV5-1; d_gene: NA; j_gene: TRBJ2-7; abundance: many; len: 14; CDR3aa: CASSLLTGSYEQYF; CDR3nt: TGTGCCAGCAGTTTACTAACAGGTTCCTACGAGCAGTACTTC
v_gene: TRBV10-3; d_gene: NA; j_gene: TRBJ2-2; abundance: NA; len: 16; CDR3aa: CAISESGGTYTGELFF; CDR3nt: TGTGCCATCAGTGAGTCCGGCGGGACGTACACCGGGGAGCTGTTTTTT
v_gene: TRBV2; d_gene: NA; j_gene: TRBJ2-7; abundance: NA; len: 13; CDR3aa: CASSDPVSYEQYF; CDR3nt: TGTGCCAGCAGTGATCCGGTATCCTACGAGCAGTACTTC
v_gene: TRBV20-1; d_gene: TRBD2; j_gene: TRBJ2-1; abundance: NA; len: 17; CDR3aa: CSARDFRGTSEYNEQFF; CDR3nt: TGCAGTGCTAGAGATTTTCGAGGGACTAGCGAGTACAATGAGCAGTTCTTC
v_gene: TRBV12-3/TRBV12-4; d_gene: NA; j_gene: TRBJ2-1; abundance: many; len: 12; CDR3aa: CASTGGANEQFF; CDR3nt: TGTGCCAGCACCGGTGGGGCCAATGAGCAGTTCTTC
v_gene: TRBV4-1; d_gene: NA; j_gene: TRBJ2-6; abundance: NA; len: 18; CDR3aa: CASSQDPARRSGANVLTF; CDR3nt: TGCGCCAGCAGCCAAGATCCCGCTCGGCGCTCTGGGGCCAACGTCCTGACTTTC
v_gene: TRBV5-1; d_gene: TRBD1; j_gene: TRBJ2-3; abundance: NA; len: 14; CDR3aa: CASGELRTGDTQYF; CDR3nt: TGCGCCAGCGGCGAACTTAGGACAGGAGATACGCAGTATTTT
v_gene: TRBV12-3/TRBV12-4; d_gene: NA; j_gene: TRBJ2-7; abundance: many; len: 12; CDR3aa: CASSPSQYEQYF; CDR3nt: TGTGCCAGCAGCCCCTCCCAGTACGAGCAGTACTTC
v_gene: TRBV6-4; d_gene: TRBD1; j_gene: TRBJ2-1; abundance: NA; len: 18; CDR3aa: CASSDPTTGANSYNEQFF; CDR3nt: TGTGCCAGCAGTGACCCAACGACAGGGGCGAATTCCTACAATGAGCAGTTCTTC
v_gene: TRBV28; d_gene: NA; j_gene: TRBJ2-7; abundance: NA; len: 15; CDR3aa: CASSDAGGRQYEQYF; CDR3nt: TGTGCCAGCAGCGACGCCGGAGGCCGCCAGTACGAGCAGTACTTC
v_gene: TRBV24-1; d_gene: TRBD1; j_gene: TRBJ2-1; abundance: few; len: 21; CDR3aa: CATSDLHFFPGQGDSYNEQFF; CDR3nt: TGTGCCACCAGTGATTTGCATTTTTTTCCGGGACAGGGGGACTCCTACAATGAGCAGTTCTTC
v_gene: TRBV4-3; d_gene: TRBD2; j_gene: TRBJ2-5; abundance: few; len: 15; CDR3aa: CASSQGLAGYETQYF; CDR3nt: TGCGCCAGCAGCCAGGGACTAGCGGGTTATGAGACCCAGTACTTC
v_gene: TRBV4-1; d_gene: NA; j_gene: TRBJ1-2; abundance: NA; len: 16; CDR3aa: CASSQDPLGAVYGYTF; CDR3nt: TGCGCCAGCAGCCAAGATCCCCTGGGGGCCGTCTATGGCTACACCTTC
v_gene: TRBV12-3/TRBV12-4; d_gene: NA; j_gene: TRBJ2-1; abundance: many; len: 12; CDR3aa: CASTLSSDEQFF; CDR3nt: TGTGCCAGCACTCTTAGTTCGGATGAGCAGTTCTTC
v_gene: TRBV3-1; d_gene: TRBD2; j_gene: TRBJ2-4; abundance: few; len: 16; CDR3aa: CASSFSGSGVKNIQYF; CDR3nt: TGTGCCAGCAGCTTTAGCGGGTCGGGGGTCAAAAACATTCAGTACTTC
v_gene: TRBV5-6; d_gene: NA; j_gene: TRBJ2-3; abundance: NA; len: 16; CDR3aa: CASSSTRDGSTDTQYF; CDR3nt: TGTGCCAGCAGCTCGACTCGGGACGGGAGCACAGATACGCAGTATTTT
v_gene: TRBV30; d_gene: NA; j_gene: TRBJ1-2; abundance: few; len: 11; CDR3aa: CAFWGSYGYTF; CDR3nt: TGTGCCTTCTGGGGATCCTATGGCTACACCTTC
v_gene: TRBV7-8; d_gene: NA; j_gene: TRBJ2-7; abundance: few; len: 14; CDR3aa: CASSLWADSYEQYF; CDR3nt: TGTGCCAGCAGCTTATGGGCAGACTCCTACGAGCAGTACTTC